This T cell receptor (beta chain) appears in the sequencing data of a study of T cell repertoires in cytomegalovirus infection (dated by TCRdb to between 2018 and 2021). Regarding the study in general: Donor HLA type was relevant to the analysis, as public TCR beta signatures indicated carriage of CMV infection together with the matching HLA type.

This clonotype was counted ten times or more. Its binding antigen is unknown. No quality values exist for individual bases; no much larger clone is one base distant. For sequencing, an Illumina HiSeq 1500 was employed. TCRdb's own reprocessing of the public reads used fastp at Q25 and MiXCR and kept productive beta chains. Identical CDR3 proteins give one entry, which carries the most common genes and DNA. The sample data list 150,000 to 200,000 distinct CDR3 sequences, and roughly 14% of these were observed just once. Clones ranked in the top ten supply roughly a quarter of the sample. Study-wide findings and limitations: The ex vivo response was dominated by HLA-C-restricted CMV-specific TCR beta clonotypes, and the single most frequent clonotype in two of eight donors was supplied by these HLA-C-restricted clonotypes. In both this cohort and an independent roughly 350-donor cohort, the cumulative frequency of public TCR beta family members distinguished carriers of CMV infection plus the relevant HLA type.

The source is a human donor in good health (CMV status not recorded). Some clones in this sample may be carry-over from other donors' samples. The source material was PBMCs.

The CDR3 region reads CASSARTGVVTDTQYF. The DNA sequence is TGTGCCAGCAGCGCCCGGACAGGGGTCGTCACAGATACGCAGTATTTT. The rearranged chain carries TRBV7-2 and TRBJ2-3, and 9 bases in between align with TRBD1. The CDR3 runs 16 residues from the cysteine to the phenylalanine. Only the CDR3 DNA stays, 48 bases, in frame from base 1. Looking up the germline V gene yields CDR1 SGHTA and CDR2 FQGNSA. The V end gives up 5 bases and the J end 2 bases, leaving 8 bases in the junction not matched to a gene.